These T cell receptor beta chains were read from a single sample in a study of CD8 T cells in Susac syndrome. TCRdb recomputed calls from the immunoSEQ multiplex PCR reads with MiXCR, one row per CDR3 protein. The sample holds tens of thousands of distinct CDR3 sequences; around 94% are singletons and the top ten take roughly 0.31%. Sequences were obtained from CD4+ T cells from PBMCs. All receptors come from a human donor with Susac syndrome. CDR3s include the opening cysteine and the closing phenylalanine or tryptophan. A D gene is named only where the DNA matches it firmly. A clone size is listed for some rows: how often the clone was seen (once, few, many), or a class if it is expanded.

v_call	d_call	j_call	clone_size	cdr3_aa	cdr3_nt
TRBV4-2	.	TRBJ1-5	.	CASSQVAAGVFDQPQHF	TGTGCCAGCAGCCAAGTCGCGGCTGGGGTCTTTGATCAGCCCCAGCATTTT
TRBV29-1	TRBD2	TRBJ2-3	.	CSVVDAGGNTGTDTQYF	TGCAGCGTTGTTGACGCGGGGGGCAACACCGGCACAGATACGCAGTATTTT
TRBV27	TRBD1	TRBJ2-3	.	CASSFGTGGTDTQYF	TGTGCCAGCAGTTTCGGGACAGGGGGCACAGATACGCAGTATTTT
TRBV19	.	TRBJ1-6	.	CASSIASYNSPLHF	TGTGCCAGTAGTATTGCCTCCTATAATTCACCCCTCCACTTT
TRBV5-4	.	TRBJ2-5	.	CASSLELGAETQYF	TGTGCCAGCAGCTTGGAGCTTGGGGCCGAGACCCAGTACTTC
TRBV19	TRBD1	TRBJ1-1	.	CASSPSDRQNTEAFF	TGTGCCAGTAGTCCGTCGGACAGGCAGAACACTGAAGCTTTCTTT
TRBV29-1	TRBD1	TRBJ1-2	.	CSVEAAGGANGYTF	TGCAGCGTTGAAGCGGCAGGGGGCGCGAATGGCTACACCTTC
TRBV7-9	.	TRBJ2-2	.	CASSSEGHTGELFF	TGTGCCAGCAGCTCAGAAGGGCACACCGGGGAGCTGTTTTTT
TRBV24-1	TRBD1	TRBJ2-5	once	CATSATGYQETQYF	TGTGCCACCAGCGCGACAGGGTACCAAGAGACCCAGTACTTC
TRBV7-2	TRBD2	TRBJ2-1	.	CASTSSSGGHNEQFF	TGTGCCAGCACCTCGAGTAGCGGGGGCCACAATGAGCAGTTCTTC
TRBV15	.	TRBJ2-1	.	CATSTANSYNEQFF	TGTGCCACCAGCACAGCCAATTCCTACAATGAGCAGTTCTTC
TRBV5-1	.	TRBJ1-5	.	CASSWGGGQPQHF	TGCGCCAGCAGCTGGGGAGGGGGTCAGCCCCAGCATTTT
TRBV9	.	TRBJ1-5	.	CASSVEGNLNQPQHF	TGTGCCAGCAGCGTAGAAGGGAACCTTAATCAGCCCCAGCATTTT
TRBV11-2	.	TRBJ2-5	few	CASSWRRETQYF	TGTGCCAGCAGCTGGCGGCGAGAGACCCAGTACTTC
TRBV30	.	TRBJ2-3	.	CAWSVPPTDTQYF	TGTGCCTGGAGTGTACCACCCACAGATACGCAGTATTTT
TRBV5-1	.	TRBJ2-5	.	CASSLDPGRTIQETQYF	TGCGCCAGCAGCTTGGATCCGGGTCGGACGATCCAAGAGACCCAGTACTTC
TRBV9	TRBD1	TRBJ2-4	.	CASSESGTGRDIQYF	TGTGCCAGCAGCGAATCCGGGACAGGGCGAGACATTCAGTACTTC
TRBV10-2	.	TRBJ2-5	.	CASIYSVAQYF	TGCGCTAGCATCTACTCAGTGGCCCAGTACTTC
TRBV29-1	TRBD1	TRBJ1-2	.	CSVVSGGAGGYTF	TGCAGCGTTGTGTCAGGGGGCGCCGGGGGCTACACCTTC
TRBV20-1	.	TRBJ2-5	.	CSAISRGVLQETQYF	TGCAGTGCCATCAGTAGGGGCGTACTCCAAGAGACCCAGTACTTC
TRBV3-1	.	TRBJ2-3	.	CASSSPLGGGIDTQYF	TGTGCCAGCAGCTCCCCTTTGGGGGGGGGCATAGATACGCAGTATTTT
TRBV12-3/TRBV12-4	.	TRBJ2-5	.	CASSSTYQETQYF	TGTGCCAGCAGTTCGACCTACCAAGAGACCCAGTACTTC
TRBV13	TRBD2	TRBJ2-3	.	CASSLGAGGWADTQYF	TGTGCCAGCAGCTTAGGTGCGGGGGGATGGGCAGATACGCAGTATTTT
TRBV27	.	TRBJ2-1	.	CASSLYDGVEQFF	TGTGCCAGCAGTTTGTATGACGGGGTGGAGCAGTTCTTC
TRBV7-8	TRBD1	TRBJ2-5	.	CASSLVPVGQVKGETQYF	TGTGCCAGCAGCTTAGTCCCTGTAGGACAGGTGAAAGGGGAGACCCAGTACTTC
TRBV3-1	TRBD1	TRBJ1-2	.	CASSRDRGSGYTF	TGTGCCAGCAGCCGTGACAGGGGAAGCGGCTACACCTTC
TRBV3-1	.	TRBJ2-5	once	CASSQEPGGETQYF	TGTGCCAGCAGCCAAGAGCCCGGGGGAGAGACCCAGTACTTC
TRBV12-3/TRBV12-4	.	TRBJ1-1	.	CASSLTWDTEAFF	TGTGCCAGCAGTTTGACCTGGGACACTGAAGCTTTCTTT
TRBV23-1	TRBD1	TRBJ2-1	.	CASSQQGPRSYNEQFF	TGCGCCAGCAGCCAACAGGGGCCTAGGTCCTACAATGAGCAGTTCTTC
TRBV11-2	.	TRBJ2-2	.	CASSSGDLYVPGELFF	TGTGCCAGCAGCTCGGGTGACTTATATGTCCCCGGGGAGCTGTTTTTT
TRBV12-3/TRBV12-4	.	TRBJ1-2	.	CASSTGYGYTF	TGTGCCAGCAGCACCGGGTATGGCTACACCTTC
TRBV7-9	.	TRBJ2-1	.	CASSLDRVGNEQFF	TGTGCCAGCAGCTTAGACAGGGTAGGCAATGAGCAGTTCTTC
TRBV12-3/TRBV12-4	TRBD1	TRBJ2-1	.	CASSFSGGQGFGEQFF	TGTGCCAGCAGTTTTTCCGGGGGACAGGGTTTTGGTGAGCAGTTCTTC
TRBV25-1	TRBD1	TRBJ1-6	.	CASGQDFVSPLHF	TGTGCCAGCGGACAGGACTTCGTTTCACCCCTCCACTTT
TRBV5-1	.	TRBJ2-3	once	CASSLENPRTDTQYF	TGCGCCAGCAGCTTGGAGAACCCTCGCACAGATACGCAGTATTTT
TRBV4-1	.	TRBJ2-3	.	CASSQGSAGVPDTQYF	TGCGCCAGCAGCCAAGGGAGCGCCGGGGTCCCAGATACGCAGTATTTT
TRBV6-4	.	TRBJ2-1	.	CASSGSRGEGYNEQFF	TGTGCCAGCAGTGGAAGTAGGGGAGAGGGGTACAATGAGCAGTTCTTC
TRBV5-8	TRBD1	TRBJ1-6	.	CASSLRQGNSPLHF	TGTGCCAGCAGCTTGCGACAGGGGAATTCACCCCTCCACTTT
TRBV9	TRBD2	TRBJ2-5	.	CTSSVAAGGLQETQYF	TGTACCAGCAGCGTCGCAGCGGGGGGCTTACAAGAGACCCAGTACTTC
TRBV7-8	TRBD1	TRBJ1-1	.	CASRGQVANTEAFF	TGTGCCAGCAGGGGACAGGTAGCCAACACTGAAGCTTTCTTT
TRBV6-6	.	TRBJ2-5	.	CASGGGRETQYF	TGTGCCAGCGGGGGTGGAAGGGAGACCCAGTACTTC
TRBV29-1	.	TRBJ2-1	.	CSVEGHEQFF	TGCAGCGTGGAAGGGCATGAGCAGTTCTTC
TRBV20-1	.	TRBJ2-5	.	CSARGGVETQYF	TGCAGTGCTAGAGGGGGGGTGGAGACCCAGTACTTC
TRBV5-1	.	TRBJ1-6	.	CASSPERWLNSPLHF	TGCGCCAGCAGTCCTGAGCGATGGCTTAATTCACCCCTCCACTTT
TRBV4-1	.	TRBJ2-7	.	CASSRTDSNEQYF	TGCGCCAGCAGCCGCACGGACAGTAACGAGCAGTACTTC
TRBV9	.	TRBJ2-1	.	CASSVVGGLNNEQFF	TGTGCCAGCAGCGTAGTAGGGGGTCTTAACAATGAGCAGTTCTTC
TRBV28	.	TRBJ2-5	once	CASSLRSSSGTQYF	TGTGCCAGCAGTTTGCGGTCGTCCTCCGGGACCCAGTACTTC
TRBV30	.	TRBJ1-3	.	CAWSVRGAGNTIYF	TGTGCCTGGAGTGTACGGGGTGCAGGAAACACCATATATTTT